A single T cell receptor (beta chain) is shown here with its context. Other DNA sequences from this sample encode an identical CDR3 as well. Sequencing used immunoSEQ multiplex PCR; TCRdb keeps in-frame clones, though not all of them. The table shows about 250,000 clones, with just under 85% occurring only once. V was pared by 6 bases and J by 5 bases, with 13 bases between. Germline V CDR1 and CDR2: KGHSH, LQKENI. The CDR3 covers 14 residues. The sample is drawn from a study of blood T cell repertoires in COVID-19. Study information: Sites in the United States, Italy and Spain provided acute and convalescent COVID-19 samples.

The source material was peripheral blood. This receptor was identified in an elderly man with acute or convalescent COVID-19. This chain uses TRBV18 with TRBJ1-4, with D tentatively TRBD1 (6 bases). CDR3 nucleotide sequence: TGTGCCAGCTCCCCGACAGGCCCCAATGAAAAACTGTTTTTT. Amino acid sequence: CASSPTGPNEKLFF.